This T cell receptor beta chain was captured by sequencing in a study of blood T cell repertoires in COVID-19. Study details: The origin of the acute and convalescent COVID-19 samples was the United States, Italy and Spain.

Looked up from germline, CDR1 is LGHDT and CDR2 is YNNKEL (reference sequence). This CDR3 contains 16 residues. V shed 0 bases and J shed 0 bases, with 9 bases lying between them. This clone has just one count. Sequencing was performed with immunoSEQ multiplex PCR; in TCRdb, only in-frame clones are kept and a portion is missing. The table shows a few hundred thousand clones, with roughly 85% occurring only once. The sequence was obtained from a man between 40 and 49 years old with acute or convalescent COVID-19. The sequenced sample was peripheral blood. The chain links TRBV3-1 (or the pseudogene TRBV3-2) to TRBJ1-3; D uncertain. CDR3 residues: CASSQELVSSGNTIYF. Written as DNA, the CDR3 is TGTGCCAGCAGCCAAGAGCTGGTGAGCTCTGGAAACACCATATATTTT.